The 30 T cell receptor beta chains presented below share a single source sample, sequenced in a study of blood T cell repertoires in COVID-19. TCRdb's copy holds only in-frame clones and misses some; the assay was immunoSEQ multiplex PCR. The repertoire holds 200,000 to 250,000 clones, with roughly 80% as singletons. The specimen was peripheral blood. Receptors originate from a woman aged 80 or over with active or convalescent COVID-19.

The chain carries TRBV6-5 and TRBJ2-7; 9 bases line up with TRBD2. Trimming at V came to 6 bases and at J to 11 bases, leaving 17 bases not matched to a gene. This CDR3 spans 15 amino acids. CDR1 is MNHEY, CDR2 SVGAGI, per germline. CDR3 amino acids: CASSPPGLAGKVEYF. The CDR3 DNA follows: TGTGCCAGCAGCCCACCGGGACTAGCAGGGAAAGTGGAGTACTTC.

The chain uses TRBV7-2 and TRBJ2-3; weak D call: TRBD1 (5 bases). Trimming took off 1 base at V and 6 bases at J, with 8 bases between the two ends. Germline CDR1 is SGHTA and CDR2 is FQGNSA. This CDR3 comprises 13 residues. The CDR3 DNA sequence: TGTGCCAGCAGCTTAGATGGGGCGGATACGCAGTATTTT. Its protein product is CASSLDGADTQYF.

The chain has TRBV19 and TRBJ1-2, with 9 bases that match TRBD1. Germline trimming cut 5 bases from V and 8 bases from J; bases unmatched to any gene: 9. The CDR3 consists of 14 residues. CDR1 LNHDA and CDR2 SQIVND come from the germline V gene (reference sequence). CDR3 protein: CASSVRTGVGGYTF. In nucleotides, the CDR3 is TGTGCCAGTAGTGTCCGGACAGGGGTCGGGGGCTACACCTTC.

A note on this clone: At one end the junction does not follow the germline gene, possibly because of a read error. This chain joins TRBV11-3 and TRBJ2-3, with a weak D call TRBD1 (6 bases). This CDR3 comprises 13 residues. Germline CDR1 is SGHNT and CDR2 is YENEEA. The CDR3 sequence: CASTLTGTDTQYF. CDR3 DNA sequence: TGTGCCAGCACCTTAACAGGGACAGATACGCAGTATTTT.

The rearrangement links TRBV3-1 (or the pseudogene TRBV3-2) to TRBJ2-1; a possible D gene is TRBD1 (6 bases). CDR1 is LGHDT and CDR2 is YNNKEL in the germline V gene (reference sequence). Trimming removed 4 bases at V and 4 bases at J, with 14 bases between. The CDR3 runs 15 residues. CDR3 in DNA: TGTGCCAGCAGCCCGTACGACAGGCGATACAATGAGCAGTTCTTC. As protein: CASSPYDRRYNEQFF.

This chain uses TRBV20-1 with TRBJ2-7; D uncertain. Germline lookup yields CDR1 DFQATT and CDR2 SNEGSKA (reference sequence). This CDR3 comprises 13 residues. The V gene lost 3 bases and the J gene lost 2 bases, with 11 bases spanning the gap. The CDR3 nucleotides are TGCAGTGCTAGTGGGCTAGTCGCCTACGAGCAGTACTTC. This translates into CSASGLVAYEQYF.

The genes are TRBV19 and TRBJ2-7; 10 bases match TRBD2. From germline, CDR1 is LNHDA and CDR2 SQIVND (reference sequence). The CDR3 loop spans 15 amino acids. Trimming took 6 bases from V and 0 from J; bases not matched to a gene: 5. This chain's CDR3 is CASSKGLAHSYEQYF. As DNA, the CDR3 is TGTGCCAGTAGCAAGGGACTAGCGCACTCCTACGAGCAGTACTTC.

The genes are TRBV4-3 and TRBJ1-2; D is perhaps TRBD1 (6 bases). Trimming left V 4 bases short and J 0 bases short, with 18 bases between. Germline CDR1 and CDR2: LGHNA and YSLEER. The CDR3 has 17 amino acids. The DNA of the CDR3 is TGCGCCAGCAGCCCTGAGGCAGGGGCGTTTCCTAACTATGGCTACACCTTC. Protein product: CASSPEAGAFPNYGYTF.

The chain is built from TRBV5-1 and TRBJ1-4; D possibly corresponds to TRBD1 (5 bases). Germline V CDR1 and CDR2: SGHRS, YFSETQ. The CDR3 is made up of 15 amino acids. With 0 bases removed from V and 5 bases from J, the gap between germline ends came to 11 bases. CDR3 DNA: TGCGCCAGCAGCTTGGGACAGAATAGAAATGAAAAACTGTTTTTT. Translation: CASSLGQNRNEKLFF.

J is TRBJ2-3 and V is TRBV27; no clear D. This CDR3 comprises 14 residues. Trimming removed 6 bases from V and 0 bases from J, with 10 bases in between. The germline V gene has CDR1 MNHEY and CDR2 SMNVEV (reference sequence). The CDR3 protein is CASSFSRSTDTQYF. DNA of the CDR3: TGTGCCAGCAGCTTTTCCCGGAGCACAGATACGCAGTATTTT.

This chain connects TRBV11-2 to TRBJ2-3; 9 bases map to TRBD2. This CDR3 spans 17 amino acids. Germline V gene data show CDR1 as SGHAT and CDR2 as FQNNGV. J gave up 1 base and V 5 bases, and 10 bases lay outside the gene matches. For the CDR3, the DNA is TGTGCCAGCAGCACAGGGAGCGGGGGGACTGGCACAGATACGCAGTATTTT. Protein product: CASSTGSGGTGTDTQYF.

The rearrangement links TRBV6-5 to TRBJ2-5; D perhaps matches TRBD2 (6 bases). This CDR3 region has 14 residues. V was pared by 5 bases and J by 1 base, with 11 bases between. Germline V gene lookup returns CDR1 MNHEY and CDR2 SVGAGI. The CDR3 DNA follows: TGTGCCAGCAGTCTATTGGGACTCCAAGAGACCCAGTACTTC. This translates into CASSLLGLQETQYF.

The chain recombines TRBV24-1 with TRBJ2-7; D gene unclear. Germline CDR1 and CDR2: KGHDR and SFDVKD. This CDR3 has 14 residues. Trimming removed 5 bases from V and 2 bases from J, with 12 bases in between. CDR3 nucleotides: TGTGCCACCAGTGGGGCCGCCCCACCCTACGAGCAGTACTTC. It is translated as CATSGAAPPYEQYF.

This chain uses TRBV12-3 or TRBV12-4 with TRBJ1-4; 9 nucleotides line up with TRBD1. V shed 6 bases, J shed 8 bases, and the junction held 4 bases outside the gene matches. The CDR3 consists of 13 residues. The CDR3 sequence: CASRKTGGEKLFF. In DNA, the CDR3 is TGTGCCAGCAGGAAAACAGGGGGCGAAAAACTGTTTTTT.

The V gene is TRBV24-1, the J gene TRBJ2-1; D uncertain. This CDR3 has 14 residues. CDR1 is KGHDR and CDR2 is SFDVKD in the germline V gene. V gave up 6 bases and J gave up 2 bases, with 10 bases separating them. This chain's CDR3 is CATSLGPPYNEQFF. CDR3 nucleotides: TGTGCCACCAGTCTAGGCCCACCCTACAATGAGCAGTTCTTC.

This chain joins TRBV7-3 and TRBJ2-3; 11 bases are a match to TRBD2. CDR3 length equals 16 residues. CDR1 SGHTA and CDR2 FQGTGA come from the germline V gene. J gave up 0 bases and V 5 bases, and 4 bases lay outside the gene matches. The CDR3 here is CASSARTSGSTDTQYF. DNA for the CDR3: TGTGCCAGCAGCGCCCGGACTAGCGGGAGCACAGATACGCAGTATTTT.

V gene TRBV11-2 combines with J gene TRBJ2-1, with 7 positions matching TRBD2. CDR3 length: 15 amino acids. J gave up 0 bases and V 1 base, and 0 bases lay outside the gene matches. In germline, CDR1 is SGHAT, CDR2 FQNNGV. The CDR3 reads CASSLGGGSYNEQFF. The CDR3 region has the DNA TGTGCCAGCAGCTTAGGCGGGGGCTCCTACAATGAGCAGTTCTTC. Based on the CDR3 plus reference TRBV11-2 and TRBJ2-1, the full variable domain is EAGVAQSPRYKIIEKRQSVAFWCNPISGHATLYWYQQILGQGPKLLIQFQNNGVVDDSQLPKDRFSAERLKGVDSTLKIQPAKLEDSAVYLCASSLGGGSYNEQFFGPGTRLTVL.

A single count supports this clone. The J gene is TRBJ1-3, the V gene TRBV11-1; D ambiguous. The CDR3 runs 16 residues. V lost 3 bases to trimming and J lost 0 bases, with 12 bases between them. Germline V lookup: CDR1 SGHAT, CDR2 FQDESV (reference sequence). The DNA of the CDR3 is TGTGCCAGCAGCTTCCTGGAGGGTCCCTCTGGAAACACCATATATTTT. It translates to CASSFLEGPSGNTIYF.

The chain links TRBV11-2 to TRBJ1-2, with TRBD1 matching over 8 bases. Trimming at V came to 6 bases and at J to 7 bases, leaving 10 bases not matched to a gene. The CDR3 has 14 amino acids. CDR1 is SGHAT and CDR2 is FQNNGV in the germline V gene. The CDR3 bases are TGTGCCAGCAGTGCGACGACAGGGGCCTCTGGCTACACCTTC. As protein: CASSATTGASGYTF. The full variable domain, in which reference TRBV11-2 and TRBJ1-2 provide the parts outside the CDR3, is EAGVAQSPRYKIIEKRQSVAFWCNPISGHATLYWYQQILGQGPKLLIQFQNNGVVDDSQLPKDRFSAERLKGVDSTLKIQPAKLEDSAVYLCASSATTGASGYTFGSGTRLTVV.

The CDR3 loop is CASSLYSLNTEAFF. CDR3 DNA: TGTGCCAGCAGCTTATACTCTCTGAACACTGAAGCTTTCTTT. J is TRBJ1-1 and V is TRBV7-2; D not resolved. Germline CDR1 and CDR2: SGHTA and FQGNSA. Trimming left V 2 bases short and J 0 bases short, with 7 bases between. CDR3 length equals 14 residues. Based on the CDR3 plus reference TRBV7-2 and TRBJ1-1, the full variable domain is GAGVSQSPSNKVTEKGKDVELRCDPISGHTALYWYRQSLGQGLEFLIYFQGNSAPDKSGLPSDRFSAERTGGSVSTLTIQRTQQEDSAVYLCASSLYSLNTEAFFGQGTRLTVV.

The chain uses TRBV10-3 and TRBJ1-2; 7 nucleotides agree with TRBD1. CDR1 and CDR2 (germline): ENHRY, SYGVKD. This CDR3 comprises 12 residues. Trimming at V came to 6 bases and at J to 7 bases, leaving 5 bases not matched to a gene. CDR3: CAISQGEVGYTF. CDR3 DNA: TGTGCCATCAGCCAGGGGGAGGTTGGCTACACCTTC.

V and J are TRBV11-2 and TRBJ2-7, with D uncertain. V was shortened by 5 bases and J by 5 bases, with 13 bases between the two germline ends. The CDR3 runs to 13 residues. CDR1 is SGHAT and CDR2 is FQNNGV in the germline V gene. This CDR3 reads CASSPPPLNEQYF. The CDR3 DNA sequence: TGTGCCAGCAGCCCTCCTCCTCTAAACGAGCAGTACTTC.

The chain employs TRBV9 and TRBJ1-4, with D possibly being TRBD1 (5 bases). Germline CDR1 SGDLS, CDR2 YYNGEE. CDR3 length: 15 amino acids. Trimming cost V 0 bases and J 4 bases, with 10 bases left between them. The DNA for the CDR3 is TGTGCCAGCAGCGTAGGCAGGGTCAATAATGAAAAACTGTTTTTT. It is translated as CASSVGRVNNEKLFF.

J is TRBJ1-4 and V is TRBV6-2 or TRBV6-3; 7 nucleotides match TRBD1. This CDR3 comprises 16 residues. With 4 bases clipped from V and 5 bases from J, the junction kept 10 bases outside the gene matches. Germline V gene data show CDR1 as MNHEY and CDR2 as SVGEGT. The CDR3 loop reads CASSFDRDFLNEKLFF. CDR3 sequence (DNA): TGTGCCAGCAGTTTCGACAGGGACTTTCTGAATGAAAAACTGTTTTTT.

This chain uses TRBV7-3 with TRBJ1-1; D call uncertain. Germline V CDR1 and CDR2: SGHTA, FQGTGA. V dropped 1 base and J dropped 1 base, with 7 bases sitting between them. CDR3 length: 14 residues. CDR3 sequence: CASSLMAGNTEAFF. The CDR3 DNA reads TGTGCCAGCAGCTTAATGGCAGGGAACACTGAAGCTTTCTTT.

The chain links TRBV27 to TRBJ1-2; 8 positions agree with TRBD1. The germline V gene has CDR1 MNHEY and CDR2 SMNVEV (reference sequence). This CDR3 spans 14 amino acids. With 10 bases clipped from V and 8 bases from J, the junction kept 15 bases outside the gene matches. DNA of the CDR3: TGTGCCACCACCTCGGGGACAGGTCTCCACGGCTACACCTTC. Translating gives CATTSGTGLHGYTF.

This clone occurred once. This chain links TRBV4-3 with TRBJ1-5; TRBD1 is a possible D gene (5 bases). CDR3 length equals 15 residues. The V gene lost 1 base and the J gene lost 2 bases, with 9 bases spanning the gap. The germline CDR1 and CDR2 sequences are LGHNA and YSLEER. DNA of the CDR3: TGCGCCAGCAGCCAAGGAATAGGGGGCAATCAGCCCCAGCATTTT. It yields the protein CASSQGIGGNQPQHF.

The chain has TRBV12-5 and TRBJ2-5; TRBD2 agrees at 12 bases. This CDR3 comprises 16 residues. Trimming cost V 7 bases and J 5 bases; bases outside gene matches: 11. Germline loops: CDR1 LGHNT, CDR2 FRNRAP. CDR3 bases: TGTGCTAGTGCCCGGGCTAGCGGGGGGGCCGGGGAGACCCAGTACTTC. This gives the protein CASARASGGAGETQYF.

CDR3 sequence reads: CASSLDRGEQYF. The CDR3 nucleotides are TGTGCCAGCAGCCTAGACAGGGGTGAGCAGTACTTC. The rearrangement joins TRBV7-9 to TRBJ2-7, with 8 bases aligning to TRBD1. CDR3 length equals 12 residues. Germline CDR1 and CDR2: SEHNR and FQNEAQ (reference sequence). The ends lost 5 bases at V and 7 bases at J; junction bases unmatched: 4.

CDR3 loop: CASSPWGGSISYNEQFF. The CDR3, as DNA: TGTGCCAGCAGCCCGTGGGGAGGGTCGATTTCCTACAATGAGCAGTTCTTC. The chain uses TRBV9 and TRBJ2-1; 7 bases fit TRBD2. This CDR3 has 17 residues. Germline V gene data show CDR1 as SGDLS and CDR2 as YYNGEE. V was clipped by 4 bases and J by 1 base; unmatched bases: 11.